These T cell receptor beta chains were read from a single sample in a study of blood T cell repertoires in COVID-19. The data were produced by immunoSEQ multiplex PCR, yet TCRdb's version contains in-frame clones alone and is incomplete. The sample has about 120,000 clones, 85% to 90% seen once. Specimen: peripheral blood. The source is an older man with active or convalescent COVID-19. CDR3s include the opening cysteine and the closing phenylalanine or tryptophan. The D gene is left open where the match is weak. Where a row states a size, it is once, few, many or the class of an expanded clone; other rows omit it.

TRBJ2-4 | - | TRBV2 | once | CASKTQGLQYF | TGTGCCAGCAAAACACAGGGATTACAGTACTTC
TRBJ1-1 | TRBD1 | TRBV19 | - | CATLRQGWTEAFF | TGTGCCACCCTCCGACAGGGGTGGACTGAAGCTTTCTTT
TRBJ1-1 | - | TRBV19 | - | CASKAPGGSTEAFF | TGTGCCAGTAAAGCCCCCGGGGGTAGCACTGAAGCTTTCTTT
TRBJ2-3 | - | TRBV18 | - | CASSPPGGVTDTQYF | TGTGCCAGCTCACCACCGGGAGGTGTCACAGATACGCAGTATTTT
TRBJ1-4 | - | TRBV6-5 | - | CASSYRQEAEKLFF | TGTGCCAGCAGTTATCGACAAGAAGCCGAAAAACTGTTTTTT
TRBJ2-3 | - | TRBV9 | - | CASSARLGAADTQYF | TGTGCCAGCAGCGCCCGTTTAGGAGCGGCAGATACGCAGTATTTT
TRBJ1-2 | - | TRBV6-5 | - | CASSQIPPGGYTF | TGTGCCAGCAGTCAGATTCCACCGGGTGGCTACACCTTC
TRBJ1-4 | TRBD1 | TRBV25-1 | - | CASSAGTATNEKLFF | TGTGCCAGCAGTGCCGGGACAGCAACTAATGAAAAACTGTTTTTT
TRBJ1-3 | - | TRBV3-1/TRBV3-2 | - | CASRPRGSGNTIYF | TGTGCCAGCAGGCCCCGGGGTTCTGGAAACACCATATATTTT
TRBJ2-7 | - | TRBV2 | - | CASSDWSTYEQYF | TGTGCCAGCAGTGATTGGTCTACGTACGAGCAGTACTTC
TRBJ1-5 | TRBD1 | TRBV19 | - | CASKGQGYSNQPQHF | TGTGCCAGTAAGGGACAGGGCTATAGCAATCAGCCCCAGCATTTT
TRBJ2-7 | - | TRBV5-8 | - | CASSLAQGYEQYF | TGTGCCAGCAGCTTGGCACAGGGTTACGAGCAGTACTTC
TRBJ2-5 | - | TRBV7-9 | - | CASSLGGTEGETQYF | TGTGCCAGCAGCCTAGGGGGGACAGAAGGGGAGACCCAGTACTTC
TRBJ1-2 | TRBD1 | TRBV27 | - | CASSPWTGGGLNYGYTF | TGTGCCAGCAGTCCATGGACAGGGGGCGGACTTAACTATGGCTACACCTTC
TRBJ1-2 | - | TRBV28 | - | CASSLPGYGYTF | TGTGCCAGCAGTCTTCCGGGCTATGGCTACACCTTC
TRBJ1-1 | - | TRBV19 | - | CASSSPGTEAFF | TGTGCCAGTAGTTCCCCGGGGACTGAAGCTTTCTTT
TRBJ1-4 | TRBD1 | TRBV5-4 | - | CASSLDPGGNEKLFF | TGTGCCAGCAGCTTGGACCCAGGGGGGAATGAAAAACTGTTTTTT
TRBJ1-2 | - | TRBV7-9 | - | CASSSYYGYTF | TGTGCCAGCAGCTCCTACTATGGCTACACCTTC
TRBJ1-5 | TRBD1 | TRBV19 | few | CASSMWGQSRNQPQHF | TGTGCCAGTAGTATGTGGGGACAGAGTAGGAATCAGCCCCAGCATTTT
TRBJ1-4 | - | TRBV10-2 | - | CASSAATARVEKLFF | TGCGCCAGCAGTGCCGCGACAGCTCGTGTAGAAAAACTGTTTTTT